The 3 T cell receptor beta chains presented below share a single source sample, sequenced in a study of shared clonotypes between healthy human individuals. The naive CD8 subset, CD45RO-negative cells positively selected for CCR7, excluded terminally differentiated effector memory CD45RA+ cells. TCRdb's table, derived via immunoSEQ multiplex PCR, lists solely in-frame clones and lacks some. Of millions of clones in the sample, around 96% were seen once. Sequenced sample: naive CD8+ T cells sorted from blood. These TCRs come from a man in his late teens or twenties in good health.

Here the CDR3 reads CASSDRGDYEQYF. The CDR3 nucleotides read TGCGCCAGCAGTGATCGGGGAGACTACGAGCAGTACTTC. The V gene is TRBV10-1, the J gene TRBJ2-7, with a possible D match to TRBD2 (5 bases). This CDR3 contains 13 residues. Between the trimmed V and J ends, which lost 3 bases and 3 bases, there was a span of 9 bases. Germline V gene sequence: CDR1 WNHNN, CDR2 SYGVQD (reference sequence).

As for this clone: Other DNA sequences in this specimen translate into the identical CDR3. This chain links TRBV7-3 with TRBJ2-5, with TRBD2 matching 7 bases. This CDR3 comprises 15 residues. Per germline, CDR1 SGHTA and CDR2 FQGTGA. The ends lost 0 bases at V and 4 bases at J; junction bases unmatched: 5. CDR3: CASSLTGGGGETQYF. CDR3 coding DNA: TGTGCCAGCAGCTTAACGGGCGGGGGAGGAGAGACCCAGTACTTC.

V usage is TRBV6-6 and J usage is TRBJ2-7; D ambiguous. The germline CDR1 and CDR2 sequences are MNHNY and SVGAGI (reference sequence). The CDR3 is 10 residues long. The V end lost 5 bases, the J end lost 5 bases, and 4 bases lay between the germline ends. CDR3 residues: CASSPDEQYF. As DNA, the CDR3 is TGTGCCAGCAGTCCTGACGAGCAGTACTTC.